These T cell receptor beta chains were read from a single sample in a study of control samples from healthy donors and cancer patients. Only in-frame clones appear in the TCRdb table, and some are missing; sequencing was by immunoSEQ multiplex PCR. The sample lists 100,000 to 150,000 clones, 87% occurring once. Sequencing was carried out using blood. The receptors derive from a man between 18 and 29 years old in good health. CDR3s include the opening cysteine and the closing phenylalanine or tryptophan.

CDR3 protein: CASSLTQPNYGYTF
J gene: TRBJ1-2
V gene: TRBV28

CDR3 protein: CASGRAGTGGRETQYF
J gene: TRBJ2-5
V gene: TRBV19

CDR3 protein: CATSRGRGLGQPQHF
J gene: TRBJ1-5
V gene: TRBV15

CDR3 protein: CASSRGTGYTEAFF
J gene: TRBJ1-1
V gene: TRBV19

CDR3 protein: CASSLVRQGYEQYF
J gene: TRBJ2-7
V gene: TRBV7-6

CDR3 protein: CASSHRRSGTSGRVNEQFF
J gene: TRBJ2-1
V gene: TRBV5-4

CDR3 protein: CACRQGTEAFF
J gene: TRBJ1-1
V gene: TRBV6-5

CDR3 protein: CASSVGPGNTEAFF
J gene: TRBJ1-1
V gene: TRBV11-2

CDR3 protein: CASSLGSTEAFF
J gene: TRBJ1-1
V gene: TRBV5-1

CDR3 protein: CASSPDRWDQPQHF
J gene: TRBJ1-5
V gene: TRBV7-9

CDR3 protein: CASSGRGPGMNTEAFF
J gene: TRBJ1-1
V gene: TRBV6-1

CDR3 protein: CASATREVNSPLHF
J gene: TRBJ1-6
V gene: TRBV6-5

CDR3 protein: CASSLGLAGKDF
J gene: TRBJ2-7
V gene: TRBV7-8

CDR3 protein: CASSYRDNDEQYF
J gene: TRBJ2-7
V gene: TRBV6-6

CDR3 protein: CASSSDKSNQPQHF
J gene: TRBJ1-5
V gene: TRBV5-4

CDR3 protein: CASSLGQGAYEQYF
J gene: TRBJ2-7
V gene: TRBV5-1

CDR3 protein: CASSLRLAKSFIAKNIQYF
J gene: TRBJ2-4
V gene: TRBV5-1

CDR3 protein: CAIRTGSGNTIYF
J gene: TRBJ1-3
V gene: TRBV10-3

CDR3 protein: CASSQQVAGGYEQYF
J gene: TRBJ2-7
V gene: TRBV14